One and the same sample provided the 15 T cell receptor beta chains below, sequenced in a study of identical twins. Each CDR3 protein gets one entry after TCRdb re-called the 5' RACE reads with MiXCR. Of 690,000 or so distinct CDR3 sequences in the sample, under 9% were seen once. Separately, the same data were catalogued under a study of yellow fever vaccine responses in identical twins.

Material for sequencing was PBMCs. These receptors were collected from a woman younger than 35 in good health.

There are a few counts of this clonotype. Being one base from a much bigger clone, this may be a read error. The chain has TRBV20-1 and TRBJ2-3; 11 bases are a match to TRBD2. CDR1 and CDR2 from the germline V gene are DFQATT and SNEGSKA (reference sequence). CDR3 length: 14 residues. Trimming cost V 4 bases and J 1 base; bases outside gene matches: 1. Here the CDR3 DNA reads TGCAGTGCTATACTAGCGGGGGGCACAGATACGCAGTATTTT. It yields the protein CSAILAGGTDTQYF.

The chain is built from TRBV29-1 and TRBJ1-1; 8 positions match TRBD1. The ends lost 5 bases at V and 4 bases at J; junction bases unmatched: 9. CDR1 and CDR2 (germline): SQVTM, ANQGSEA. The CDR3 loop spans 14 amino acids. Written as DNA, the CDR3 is TGCAGCGTTTGGCAGGGGGCGGCGGTCACTGAAGCTTTCTTT. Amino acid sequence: CSVWQGAAVTEAFF.

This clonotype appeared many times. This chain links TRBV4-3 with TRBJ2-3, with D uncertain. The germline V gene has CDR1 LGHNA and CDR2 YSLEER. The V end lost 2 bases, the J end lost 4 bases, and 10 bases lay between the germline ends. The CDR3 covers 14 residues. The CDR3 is CASSQQAGPDTQYF. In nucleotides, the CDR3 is TGCGCCAGCAGCCAACAGGCCGGGCCAGATACGCAGTATTTT.

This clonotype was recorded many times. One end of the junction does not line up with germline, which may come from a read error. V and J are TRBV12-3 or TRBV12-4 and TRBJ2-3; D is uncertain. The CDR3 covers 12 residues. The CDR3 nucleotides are TGTGCCAGCAGTTTAGACTACGACTCTCCCGATTTT. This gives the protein CASSLDYDSPDF.

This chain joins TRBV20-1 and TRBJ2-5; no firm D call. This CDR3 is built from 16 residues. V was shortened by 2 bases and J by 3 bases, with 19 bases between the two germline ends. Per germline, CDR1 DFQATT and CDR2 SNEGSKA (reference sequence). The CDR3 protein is CSARRPSGWTEETQYF. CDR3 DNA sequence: TGCAGTGCTAGACGCCCCTCAGGTTGGACGGAAGAGACCCAGTACTTC.

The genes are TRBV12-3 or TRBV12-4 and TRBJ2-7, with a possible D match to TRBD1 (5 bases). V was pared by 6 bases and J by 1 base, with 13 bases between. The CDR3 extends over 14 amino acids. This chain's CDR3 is CASRPQGRSYEQYF. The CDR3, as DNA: TGTGCCAGCAGACCGCAGGGCCGGTCCTACGAGCAGTACTTC.

The CDR3 DNA sequence: TGTGCCAGCAGCTCCACCGTCGGGGGCCCAGATACGCAGTATTTT. The encoded protein is CASSSTVGGPDTQYF. The chain carries TRBV7-2 and TRBJ2-3; D possibly uses TRBD1 or TRBD2 (6 bases each). V shed 4 bases and J shed 4 bases, with 15 bases lying between them. In germline, CDR1 is SGHTA, CDR2 FQGNSA. The CDR3 extends over 15 amino acids. Complete variable domain (other parts from reference TRBV7-2 and TRBJ2-3): GAGVSQSPSNKVTEKGKDVELRCDPISGHTALYWYRQSLGQGLEFLIYFQGNSAPDKSGLPSDRFSAERTGGSVSTLTIQRTQQEDSAVYLCASSSTVGGPDTQYFGPGTRLTVL.

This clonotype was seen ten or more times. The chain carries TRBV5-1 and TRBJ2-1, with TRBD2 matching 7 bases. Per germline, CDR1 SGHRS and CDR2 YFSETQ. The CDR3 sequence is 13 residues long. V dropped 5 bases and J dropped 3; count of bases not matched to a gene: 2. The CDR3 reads CASSSGGYNEQFF. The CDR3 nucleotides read TGCGCCAGCAGTTCGGGGGGCTACAATGAGCAGTTCTTC.

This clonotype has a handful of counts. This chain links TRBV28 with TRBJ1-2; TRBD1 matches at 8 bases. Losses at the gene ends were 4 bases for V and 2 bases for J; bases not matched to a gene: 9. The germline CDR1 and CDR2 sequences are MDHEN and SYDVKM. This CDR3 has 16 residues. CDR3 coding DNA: TGTGCCAGCAGTTCAGGGGACAGGAGAGTAAACTATGGCTACACCTTC. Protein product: CASSSGDRRVNYGYTF.

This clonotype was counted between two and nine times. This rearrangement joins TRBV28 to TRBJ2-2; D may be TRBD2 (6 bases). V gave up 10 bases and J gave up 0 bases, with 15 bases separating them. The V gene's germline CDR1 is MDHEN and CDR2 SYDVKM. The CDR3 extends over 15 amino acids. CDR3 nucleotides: TGTGCCACCATTCGGACTACGCCGAACACCGGGGAGCTGTTTTTT. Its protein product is CATIRTTPNTGELFF.

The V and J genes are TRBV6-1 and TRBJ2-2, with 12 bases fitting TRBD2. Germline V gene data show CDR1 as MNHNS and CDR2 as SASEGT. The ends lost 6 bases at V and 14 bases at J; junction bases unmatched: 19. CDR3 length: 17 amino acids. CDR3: CASRGEGLAGRAGALFF. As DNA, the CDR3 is TGTGCCAGCAGGGGAGAGGGACTAGCGGGCCGCGCCGGGGCCCTGTTTTTT.

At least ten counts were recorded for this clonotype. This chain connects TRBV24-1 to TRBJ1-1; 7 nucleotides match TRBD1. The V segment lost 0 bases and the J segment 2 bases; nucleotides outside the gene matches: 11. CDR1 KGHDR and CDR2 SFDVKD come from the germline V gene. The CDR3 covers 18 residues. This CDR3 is CATSDLSPTGLDNTEAFF. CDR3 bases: TGTGCCACCAGTGATTTGTCCCCGACAGGGTTGGATAACACTGAAGCTTTCTTT.

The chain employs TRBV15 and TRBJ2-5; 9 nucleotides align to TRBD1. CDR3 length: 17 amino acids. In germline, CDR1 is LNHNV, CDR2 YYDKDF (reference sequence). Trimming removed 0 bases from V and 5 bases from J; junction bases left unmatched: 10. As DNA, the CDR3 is TGTGCCACCAGCAGAGATCCTATTACAGGGGGCGAGGAGACCCAGTACTTC. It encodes CATSRDPITGGEETQYF.

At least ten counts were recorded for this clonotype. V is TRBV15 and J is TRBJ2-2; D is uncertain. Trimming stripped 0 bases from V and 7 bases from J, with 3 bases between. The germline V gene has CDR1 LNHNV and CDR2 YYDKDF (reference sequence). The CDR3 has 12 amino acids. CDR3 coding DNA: TGTGCCACCAGCAGAGAGAGCGGGGAGCTGTTTTTT. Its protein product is CATSRESGELFF.

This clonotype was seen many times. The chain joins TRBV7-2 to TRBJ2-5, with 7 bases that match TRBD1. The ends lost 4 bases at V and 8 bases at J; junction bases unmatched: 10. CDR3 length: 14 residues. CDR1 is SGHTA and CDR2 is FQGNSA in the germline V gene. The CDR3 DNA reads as TGTGCCAGCAGCTCCATGGACAGGCTGTTCACCCAGTACTTC. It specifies CASSSMDRLFTQYF.